The 24 T cell receptor beta chains given below trace back to one sample, sequenced in a study of TIL therapy for anti-PD-1-resistant metastatic lung cancer. This sample's time point: pre-treatment sample, taken before nivolumab and TIL therapy. Sequencing used immunoSEQ v3. Produced via immunoSEQ multiplex PCR; TCRdb's table is partial and in-frame only. The profile shows about 32,000 clones, 74% of them singletons. The sequencing used blood, collected at baseline. The receptors here all came from a woman aged 30-79 years with non-small cell lung cancer.

This chain connects TRBV5-1 to TRBJ1-1, with TRBD1 as a possible D gene (5 bases). V was cut by 4 bases and J by 5 bases, with 15 bases left in between. This CDR3 has 14 amino acids. Germline CDR1 reads SGHRS; CDR2 reads YFSETQ. The CDR3, as DNA: TGCGCCAGCAGCCCCGGCCTCCGGGGGACTGAAGCTTTCTTT. Amino acid sequence: CASSPGLRGTEAFF.

This clone was counted only a few times. The rearrangement uses TRBV7-2 and TRBJ1-5, with TRBD1 as a possible D gene (5 bases). Germline assignment: CDR1 SGHTA and CDR2 FQGNSA. The CDR3 has 16 residues. Trimming removed 2 bases at V and 0 bases at J, with 11 bases between. The DNA for the CDR3 is TGTGCCAGCAGCTTATTGTGGACACCTAGCAATCAGCCCCAGCATTTT. Protein product: CASSLLWTPSNQPQHF.

This clone was found a few times. This chain joins TRBV6-5 and TRBJ1-5; D is unclear. Germline CDR1 reads MNHEY; CDR2 reads SVGAGI. CDR3 length: 13 amino acids. V was trimmed by 2 bases and J by 0 bases, leaving 2 bases between them. The CDR3 loop reads CASSYNSNQPQHF. In DNA form, the CDR3 reads TGTGCCAGCAGTTACAATAGCAATCAGCCCCAGCATTTT.

This clone was seen once. This chain joins TRBV13 and TRBJ2-1; D gene uncertain. V shed 6 bases and J shed 5 bases, with 11 bases lying between them. The germline V gene encodes CDR1 PRHDT and CDR2 FYEKMQ (reference sequence). The CDR3 consists of 13 residues. Here the CDR3 reads CASRTLGDNEQFF. The CDR3 DNA follows: TGTGCCAGCAGGACTCTTGGCGACAATGAGCAGTTCTTC.

The J gene is TRBJ1-1, the V gene TRBV10-2, with D possibly TRBD1 on 6 matching bases. Between the trimmed V and J ends, which lost 5 bases and 5 bases, there was a span of 12 bases. Germline loops: CDR1 WSHSY, CDR2 SAAADI. The CDR3 spans 13 residues. The CDR3 coding sequence is TGCGCCAGCAGTCCCACAGGGAAGACTGAAGCTTTCTTT. Protein product: CASSPTGKTEAFF.

V is TRBV9 and J is TRBJ1-3; D remains ambiguous. Germline assignment: CDR1 SGDLS and CDR2 YYNGEE. The CDR3 runs to 17 residues. Trimming shortened V by 0 bases and J by 0 bases, and 13 bases separated the two germline ends. The DNA for the CDR3 is TGTGCCAGCAGCGTAGGGCCAGGTTCAATCTCTGGAAACACCATATATTTT. Encoded protein: CASSVGPGSISGNTIYF.

The chain has TRBV5-5 and TRBJ2-1; 7 nucleotides match TRBD2. V was pared by 6 bases and J by 4 bases, with 7 bases of the junction left unmatched. This CDR3 is 14 amino acids long. The germline gives CDR1 SGHKS, CDR2 YYEKEE (reference sequence). This chain's CDR3 is CASTSGAGYNEQFF. The CDR3 DNA sequence: TGTGCCAGCACCTCCGGAGCGGGGTACAATGAGCAGTTCTTC.

J is TRBJ1-5 and V is TRBV5-1; TRBD1 matches at 9 bases. The CDR3 consists of 16 residues. After removal of 2 bases from V and 5 bases from J, the junction contained 8 bases not matched to a gene. Germline lookup yields CDR1 SGHRS and CDR2 YFSETQ. The CDR3 coding sequence is TGCGCCAGCAGCTTAGGACCGGGACAGGGCGATCAGCCCCAGCATTTT. Protein: CASSLGPGQGDQPQHF.

The gene calls are TRBV11-2 and TRBJ1-3; D gene ambiguous. The ends were cut back, 5 bases at V and 1 base at J, with 18 bases in the middle. Germline assignment: CDR1 SGHAT and CDR2 FQNNGV. The CDR3 totals 17 residues. The CDR3 protein is CASSARSGGNSGNTIYF. The CDR3 nucleotides read TGTGCCAGCAGCGCTCGCTCGGGAGGGAATTCTGGAAACACCATATATTTT.

V and J are TRBV5-4 and TRBJ2-3; perhaps TRBD1 as D (6 bases). V was shortened by 6 bases and J by 0 bases, with 14 bases between the two germline ends. Germline CDR1 SGHNT, CDR2 YYREEE (reference sequence). The CDR3 runs to 15 residues. CDR3 sequence reads: CASTYKGDSTDTQYF. The CDR3 nucleotides are TGTGCCAGCACCTACAAGGGGGACAGCACAGATACGCAGTATTTT.

The CDR3 bases are TGTGCCAGCAGCTTAGGTACACTGATCGGGAAGTATAACAATGAGCAGTTCTTC. Amino acids: CASSLGTLIGKYNNEQFF. The rearrangement links TRBV11-2 to TRBJ2-1; maybe TRBD2 (5 bases). CDR1 and CDR2 (germline): SGHAT, FQNNGV. V was trimmed by 1 base and J by 5 bases, leaving 21 bases between them. The CDR3 loop spans 18 amino acids.

The rearrangement uses TRBV7-8 and TRBJ2-1; 9 bases match TRBD2. The ends lost 1 base at V and 0 bases at J; junction bases unmatched: 4. CDR1 is SGHVS and CDR2 is FQNEAQ in the germline V gene. This CDR3 comprises 17 residues. As DNA, the CDR3 is TGTGCCAGCAGCTTAGTGAGTAGCGGGAGCTCCTACAATGAGCAGTTCTTC. It encodes CASSLVSSGSSYNEQFF.

The rearrangement uses TRBV10-3 and TRBJ1-2; D gene uncertain. Germline CDR1 ENHRY, CDR2 SYGVKD. This CDR3 is built from 14 residues. Trimming removed 0 bases at V and 10 bases at J, with 15 bases between. CDR3 loop: CAISESYVSLDYTF. The CDR3 coding sequence is TGTGCCATCAGTGAGTCGTATGTATCTCTGGACTACACCTTC.

This clone was seen more than once but under ten times. The chain is built from TRBV28 and TRBJ2-7, with D unclear. The germline CDR1 and CDR2 sequences are MDHEN and SYDVKM. The V gene lost 2 bases and the J gene lost 7 bases, with 3 bases spanning the gap. The CDR3 contains 10 residues. The chain's CDR3 is CASSLREQYF. For the CDR3, the DNA is TGTGCCAGCAGTTTAAGGGAGCAGTACTTC.

V gene TRBV19 combines with J gene TRBJ2-1; D possibly corresponds to TRBD2 (6 bases). The CDR3 runs 15 residues. Trimming took off 4 bases at V and 0 bases at J, with 10 bases between the two ends. The germline V gene has CDR1 LNHDA and CDR2 SQIVND (reference sequence). The CDR3 bases are TGTGCCAGTAGTAGGACTATCAGCTCCTACAATGAGCAGTTCTTC. Amino acid sequence: CASSRTISSYNEQFF. The whole variable domain, remainder taken from reference TRBV19 and TRBJ2-1, is DGGITQSPKYLFRKEGQNVTLSCEQNLNHDAMYWYRQDPGQGLRLIYYSQIVNDFQKGDIAEGYSVSREKKESFPLTVTSAQKNPTAFYLCASSRTISSYNEQFFGPGTRLTVL.

CDR3 in DNA: TGTGCCAGCAGCCGGGACGTCAGCACCATATATTTT. Amino acid sequence: CASSRDVSTIYF. The rearrangement joins TRBV5-5 to TRBJ1-3; tentatively, D is TRBD1 (5 bases). V was clipped by 4 bases and J by 9 bases, with 11 bases between them. Germline V gene lookup returns CDR1 SGHKS and CDR2 YYEKEE (reference sequence). The CDR3 consists of 12 residues.

V usage is TRBV11-2 and J usage is TRBJ2-1; 12 positions agree with TRBD1. Germline V gene lookup returns CDR1 SGHAT and CDR2 FQNNGV. V dropped 6 bases and J dropped 0; count of bases not matched to a gene: 9. The CDR3 is 18 amino acids. The CDR3 bases are TGTGCCAGCAGTTCCGGGACAGGGGGCCTCTACTCCTACAATGAGCAGTTCTTC. It translates to CASSSGTGGLYSYNEQFF.

In this sample, this clone turned up a few times. The chain uses TRBV15 and TRBJ1-2; no reliable D call. The CDR3 is made up of 10 amino acids. Trimming pared 1 base from V and 8 bases from J, leaving 2 bases between. Germline CDR1 LNHNV, CDR2 YYDKDF (reference sequence). Here the CDR3 reads CATSRVGYTF. As DNA, the CDR3 is TGTGCCACCAGCAGAGTGGGCTACACCTTC.

The chain's CDR3 is CASSFGQGTDTQYF. The CDR3 bases are TGTGCCAGCAGCTTCGGACAGGGGACAGATACGCAGTATTTT. This rearrangement joins TRBV5-4 to TRBJ2-3; TRBD1 aligns across 9 bases. The ends lost 2 bases at V and 3 bases at J; junction bases unmatched: 1. Germline V gene sequence: CDR1 SGHNT, CDR2 YYREEE (reference sequence). CDR3 length equals 14 residues.

V is TRBV9 and J is TRBJ2-3; 9 bases align to TRBD2. Germline V gives CDR1 SGDLS, CDR2 YYNGEE. The CDR3 spans 15 residues. V was pared by 2 bases and J by 1 base, with 2 bases of the junction left unmatched. The CDR3, as DNA: TGTGCCAGCAGCGTCCAGCGGGGGGGCACAGATACGCAGTATTTT. Translated, it gives CASSVQRGGTDTQYF. Using reference TRBV9 and TRBJ2-3 for the parts outside the CDR3, the full variable domain is DSGVTQTPKHLITATGQRVTLRCSPRSGDLSVYWYQQSLDQGLQFLIQYYNGEERAKGNILERFSAQQFPDLHSELNLSSLELGDSALYFCASSVQRGGTDTQYFGPGTRLTVL.

The V call is TRBV29-1, the J call TRBJ2-1; 7 nucleotides align to TRBD2. The CDR3 totals 12 residues. V gave up 6 bases and J gave up 9 bases; unmatched junction bases: 8. Looked up from germline, CDR1 is SQVTM and CDR2 is ANQGSEA. CDR3 in amino acids: CSVARLAVEQFF. In nucleotides, the CDR3 is TGCAGCGTGGCCCGACTAGCTGTTGAGCAGTTCTTC.

The V and J genes are TRBV2 and TRBJ1-3, with D unclear. This CDR3 is built from 13 residues. V lost 1 base, J lost 11 bases, and 12 bases lay in between. In germline, CDR1 is SNHLY, CDR2 FYNNEI. Here the CDR3 reads CASSEGGEISIYF. In nucleotides, the CDR3 is TGTGCCAGCAGTGAAGGCGGGGAGATTTCCATATATTTT.

This clone was picked up one time. The chain combines TRBV4-2 with TRBJ2-7; 14 nucleotides align to TRBD2. From germline, CDR1 is LGHNA and CDR2 YNFKEQ. This CDR3 contains 18 residues. V lost 5 bases, J lost 3 bases, and 12 bases stayed unmatched. CDR3 nucleotides: TGTGCCAGCAGCGATAGGGAGACTAGCGGGAGGGCCGGCTACGAGCAGTACTTC. This sequence encodes CASSDRETSGRAGYEQYF.

The chain has TRBV7-9 and TRBJ1-1; D is unclear. The CDR3 consists of 15 residues. V shed 2 bases and J shed 1 base, with 11 bases lying between them. Germline-derived CDR1 and CDR2 are SEHNR and FQNEAQ (reference sequence). In DNA, the CDR3 is TGTGCCAGCAGCTTAAGTAGGGCTCGGAACACTGAAGCTTTCTTT. Its protein is CASSLSRARNTEAFF.